Shown below are 22 T cell receptor beta chains from a single sample sequenced in a study of blood T cell repertoires in COVID-19 (TCRdb year 2020). The library was built by means of the immunoSEQ multiplex PCR assay. TCRdb mirrors the immuneACCESS table, restricted to in-frame sequences. Some clones are absent from its copies; in checked studies, under half trace to an unresolved V gene, and the reason for the others is unknown. This sample has approximately 210,000 clones in its table, and roughly four fifths of those were observed once. The ten most abundant clones make up approximately 3.6% of the sample. The sample taken for sequencing was PBMCs or T cells enriched from blood (not recorded which). The receptor source for this set is a woman in her sixties or seventies who had recovered from COVID-19.

This chain links TRBV7-8 with TRBJ2-6; D may be TRBD1 (6 bases). The CDR3 extends over 17 amino acids. CDR1 is SGHVS, CDR2 FQNEAQ, per germline. V was shortened by 4 bases and J by 0 bases, with 13 bases between the two germline ends. CDR3 amino acids: CASSSGTRYSGANVLTF. DNA for the CDR3: TGTGCCAGCAGCTCCGGGACACGTTACTCTGGGGCCAACGTCCTGACTTTC.

On this clone: Different DNA sequences within this sample yield the same CDR3. CDR3 sequence: CASSLGDRRGYTF. As DNA, the CDR3 is TGTGCCAGCAGTTTAGGGGACAGGCGTGGCTACACCTTC. The chain carries TRBV12-3 or TRBV12-4 and TRBJ1-2, with 8 bases fitting TRBD1. V was clipped by 1 base and J by 7 bases; unmatched bases: 2. The CDR3 has 13 residues.

V and J are TRBV11-3 and TRBJ2-5; D possibly corresponds to TRBD2 (7 bases). This CDR3 has 15 residues. Germline CDR1 SGHNT, CDR2 YENEEA. Deletions cut 5 bases from V and 1 base from J, with 14 bases between. The CDR3 spells CASSREGGGQETQYF. CDR3 sequence (DNA): TGTGCCAGCAGCCGGGAAGGGGGGGGCCAAGAGACCCAGTACTTC.

J is TRBJ1-5 and V is TRBV4-3; possibly TRBD1 for D (5 bases). Germline CDR1 and CDR2: LGHNA and YSLEER. V shed 3 bases and J shed 6 bases, with 15 bases lying between them. CDR3 length equals 15 residues. CDR3 nucleotides: TGCGCCAGCAGCCAGACTTTCGGGGGGATTCAGCCCCAGCATTTT. It translates to CASSQTFGGIQPQHF.

The chain's CDR3 is CASTPGNTIYF. The CDR3 DNA is TGTGCCAGCACTCCGGGGAACACCATATATTTT. The V call is TRBV7-9, the J call TRBJ1-3; unclear D gene. CDR1 is SEHNR and CDR2 is FQNEAQ in the germline V gene (reference sequence). This CDR3 region has 11 residues. Trimming stripped 7 bases from V and 7 bases from J, with 8 bases between. Filled out from reference TRBV7-9 and TRBJ1-3, the complete variable domain reads DTGVSQNPRHKITKRGQNVTFRCDPISEHNRLYWYRQTLGQGPEFLTYFQNEAQLEKSRLLSDRFSAERPKGSFSTLEIQRTEQGDSAMYLCASTPGNTIYFGEGSWLTVV.

This clone has a handful of counts. The chain combines TRBV5-6 with TRBJ1-6; D is undetermined. This CDR3 is built from 14 residues. Germline V gene lookup returns CDR1 SGHDT and CDR2 YYEEEE. The V end lost 2 bases, the J end lost 10 bases, and 13 bases lay between the germline ends. The CDR3 spells CASSLYRNHSPLHF. DNA of the CDR3: TGTGCCAGCAGCTTATACAGAAACCACTCACCCCTCCACTTT.

CDR3 residues: CASSQGQGLNSPLHF. The CDR3 DNA is TGCGCCAGCAGCCAAGGACAGGGTCTAAATTCACCCCTCCACTTT. The chain employs TRBV5-1 and TRBJ1-6; TRBD1 matches at 8 bases. J gave up 7 bases and V 4 bases, and 7 bases lay outside the gene matches. The CDR3 is 15 residues long. Germline CDR1 is SGHRS and CDR2 is YFSETQ.

V usage is TRBV5-1 and J usage is TRBJ2-1; D is undetermined. Between the trimmed V and J ends, which lost 0 bases and 0 bases, there was a span of 7 bases. Germline-derived CDR1 and CDR2 are SGHRS and YFSETQ. The CDR3 loop spans 15 amino acids. The CDR3 coding sequence is TGCGCCAGCAGCTTGGGCGGCCCCTCCTACAATGAGCAGTTCTTC. Translated: CASSLGGPSYNEQFF.

The V and J genes are TRBV19 and TRBJ2-7, with 9 bases that match TRBD1. This CDR3 is built from 15 residues. The V segment lost 2 bases and the J segment 3 bases; nucleotides outside the gene matches: 5. From germline, CDR1 is LNHDA and CDR2 SQIVND (reference sequence). For the CDR3, the DNA is TGTGCCAGTAGTATACCGGGACAGGGAATCTACGAGCAGTACTTC. Translated, it gives CASSIPGQGIYEQYF.

The CDR3 DNA follows: TGTGCCAGCAGCTTCTACAGAAATAGCGGGAGAGGGTATGAGCAGTTCTTC. It is translated as CASSFYRNSGRGYEQFF. This sequence joins TRBV11-2 and TRBJ2-1, with 9 bases lining up with TRBD2. CDR1 is SGHAT and CDR2 is FQNNGV in the germline V gene. There are 17 residues in the CDR3. V was clipped by 3 bases and J by 8 bases; unmatched bases: 14. Looking up the rest from reference TRBV11-2 and TRBJ2-1 gives the full variable domain: EAGVAQSPRYKIIEKRQSVAFWCNPISGHATLYWYQQILGQGPKLLIQFQNNGVVDDSQLPKDRFSAERLKGVDSTLKIQPAKLEDSAVYLCASSFYRNSGRGYEQFFGPGTRLTVL.

The V gene is TRBV6-5, the J gene TRBJ2-7, with 9 bases identical to TRBD1. Looked up from germline, CDR1 is MNHEY and CDR2 is SVGAGI. Losses at the gene ends were 5 bases for V and 4 bases for J; bases not matched to a gene: 6. The CDR3 totals 14 residues. The CDR3 DNA sequence: TGTGCCAGCAGTAAGAGGGGACAGGGTTACGAGCAGTACTTC. It specifies CASSKRGQGYEQYF.

V gene TRBV11-3 combines with J gene TRBJ1-1, with TRBD1 as a possible D gene (6 bases). CDR3 length equals 13 residues. Germline-derived CDR1 and CDR2 are SGHNT and YENEEA. V lost 5 bases and J lost 5, with 12 bases in between. DNA for the CDR3: TGTGCCAGCAGCCAAACAGGGCGGACTGAAGCTTTCTTT. Its protein product is CASSQTGRTEAFF. The whole variable domain, filled in from reference TRBV11-3 and TRBJ1-1, reads EAGVVQSPRYKIIEKKQPVAFWCNPISGHNTLYWYLQNLGQGPELLIRYENEEAVDDSQLPKDRFSAERLKGVDSTLKIQPAELGDSAVYLCASSQTGRTEAFFGQGTRLTVV.

Comment on this clone: Other DNA sequences in the sample encode the same CDR3. The chain uses TRBV5-1 and TRBJ1-2; TRBD1 agrees at 9 bases. V shed 4 bases, J shed 4 bases, and the junction held 2 bases outside the gene matches. Germline-derived CDR1 and CDR2 are SGHRS and YFSETQ. The CDR3 loop spans 13 amino acids. The CDR3 DNA follows: TGCGCCAGCAGCCTGGACAGGGGCTATGGCTACACCTTC. Its translation is CASSLDRGYGYTF.

V gene TRBV21-1 combines with J gene TRBJ1-1. TRBV21-1 is a documented pseudogene. This CDR3 is built from 15 residues. The CDR3 loop is CASSTPRGTGTEAFF. The CDR3 coding sequence is TGTGCCAGCAGCACACCGCGGGGCACGGGGACTGAAGCTTTCTTT.

This clone was seen only once. This chain links TRBV19 with TRBJ1-5; D gene unclear. The CDR3 runs 15 residues. In germline, CDR1 is LNHDA, CDR2 SQIVND (reference sequence). V lost 4 bases to trimming and J lost 1 base, with 11 bases between them. This CDR3 is CASSKERGSNQPQHF. The CDR3 DNA sequence: TGTGCCAGTAGTAAGGAACGGGGAAGCAATCAGCCCCAGCATTTT. The complete variable domain, with remaining parts taken from reference TRBV19 and TRBJ1-5, reads DGGITQSPKYLFRKEGQNVTLSCEQNLNHDAMYWYRQDPGQGLRLIYYSQIVNDFQKGDIAEGYSVSREKKESFPLTVTSAQKNPTAFYLCASSKERGSNQPQHFGDGTRLSIL.

The chain joins TRBV7-2 to TRBJ2-5; possible D gene TRBD1, 6 bases. V was pared by 1 base and J by 7 bases, with 19 bases between. CDR3 size: 16 residues. The germline V gene encodes CDR1 SGHTA and CDR2 FQGNSA. In DNA form, the CDR3 reads TGTGCCAGCAGCTTAGATCGGGACACCCGTGTGGGGACCCAGTACTTC. Residues: CASSLDRDTRVGTQYF. Together with reference TRBV7-2 and TRBJ2-5, the CDR3 gives the full variable domain: GAGVSQSPSNKVTEKGKDVELRCDPISGHTALYWYRQSLGQGLEFLIYFQGNSAPDKSGLPSDRFSAERTGGSVSTLTIQRTQQEDSAVYLCASSLDRDTRVGTQYFGPGTRLLVL.

The CDR3 nucleotides read TGTGCCAGCAGCTTAGGGGGACAGGGGTGGGAGACCCAGTACTTC. Translating gives CASSLGGQGWETQYF. The chain links TRBV7-2 to TRBJ2-5; TRBD1 agrees at 10 bases. Germline V gene data show CDR1 as SGHTA and CDR2 as FQGNSA. The CDR3 consists of 15 residues. With V trimmed by 1 base and J by 5 bases, 4 bases remained unmatched. Full variable domain (outside the CDR3, taken from reference TRBV7-2 and TRBJ2-5): GAGVSQSPSNKVTEKGKDVELRCDPISGHTALYWYRQSLGQGLEFLIYFQGNSAPDKSGLPSDRFSAERTGGSVSTLTIQRTQQEDSAVYLCASSLGGQGWETQYFGPGTRLLVL.

The J gene is TRBJ2-1, the V gene TRBV6-5, with 7 positions matching TRBD1. Germline V lookup: CDR1 MNHEY, CDR2 SVGAGI. The ends lost 6 bases at V and 9 bases at J; junction bases unmatched: 14. This CDR3 has 15 amino acids. CDR3 nucleotides: TGTGCCAGCAGCCTCCGGGACAGTCCCGACTTTGAGCAGTTCTTC. Translating gives CASSLRDSPDFEQFF.

The chain combines TRBV27 with TRBJ2-7; TRBD2 aligns across 11 bases. V lost 2 bases, J lost 1 base, and 4 bases stayed unmatched. CDR3 length equals 16 residues. Germline V CDR1 and CDR2: MNHEY, SMNVEV (reference sequence). The DNA for the CDR3 is TGTGCCAGCAGTTTACACGGGACTAGCGGTTCCTACGAGCAGTACTTC. Translation: CASSLHGTSGSYEQYF.

The J gene is TRBJ2-5, the V gene TRBV10-3; D perhaps matches TRBD1 (6 bases). Germline CDR1 is ENHRY and CDR2 is SYGVKD. This CDR3 has 14 amino acids. V was clipped by 0 bases and J by 3 bases, with 8 bases between them. The DNA of the CDR3 is TGTGCCATCAGTGAGTCCCGACAGGAAGAGACCCAGTACTTC. Amino acids: CAISESRQEETQYF.

The V call is TRBV19, the J call TRBJ1-2; possible D gene TRBD1, 5 bases. CDR1 and CDR2 from the germline V gene are LNHDA and SQIVND (reference sequence). This CDR3 region has 14 residues. In DNA form, the CDR3 reads TGTGCTTCCCTCGACGTACAGGTTAACTATGGCTACACCTTC. It is translated as CASLDVQVNYGYTF.

The gene calls are TRBV30 and TRBJ2-7; D not resolved. The CDR3 is made up of 11 amino acids. CDR1 and CDR2 from the germline V gene are GTSNPN and SVGIG (reference sequence). V lost 2 bases and J lost 5, with 7 bases in between. CDR3 residues: CAWSPFHEQYF. CDR3 sequence (DNA): TGTGCCTGGAGTCCCTTCCACGAGCAGTACTTC.